This record looks at one T cell receptor beta chain sequence and its context. Sample time point: blood 2 weeks post-SBRT. Treatment denoted: 15 Gy SBRT to primary tumor, nephrectomy 4 weeks later. The patient's renal cell carcinoma had clear cell pathology. Sequenced by immunoSEQ multiplex PCR; TCRdb stores in-frame clones only, minus some. Among around 86,000 clones, approximately 83% were seen once, and the ten largest hold approximately 22%. CDR1 is SGHRS and CDR2 is YFSETQ in the germline V gene. This CDR3 spans 15 amino acids. With 3 bases clipped from V and 8 bases from J, the junction kept 9 bases outside the gene matches. This sample is drawn from a study of radiation and T cells in renal cell carcinoma.

The sequence was collected from a woman aged 45 to 65 with renal cell carcinoma. The sample in question was blood, obtained from a patient whose treatment included radiotherapy and nephrectomy. The rearrangement uses TRBV5-1 and TRBJ1-3; 9 bases map to TRBD1. This chain's CDR3 is CASSSTPDRGDTIYF. CDR3 DNA: TGCGCCAGCAGCTCTACGCCGGACAGGGGAGACACCATATATTTT.